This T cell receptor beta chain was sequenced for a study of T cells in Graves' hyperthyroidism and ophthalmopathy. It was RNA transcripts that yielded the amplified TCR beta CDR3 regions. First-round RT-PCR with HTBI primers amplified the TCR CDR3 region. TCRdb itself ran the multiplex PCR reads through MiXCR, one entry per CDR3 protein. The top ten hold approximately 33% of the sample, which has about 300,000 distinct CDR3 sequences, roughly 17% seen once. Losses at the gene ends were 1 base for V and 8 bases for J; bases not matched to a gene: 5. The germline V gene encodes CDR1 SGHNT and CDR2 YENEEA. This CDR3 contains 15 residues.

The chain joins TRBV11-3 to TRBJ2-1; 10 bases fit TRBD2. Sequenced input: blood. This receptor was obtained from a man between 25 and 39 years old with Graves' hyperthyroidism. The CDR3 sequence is CASSLVSGRAYEQFF. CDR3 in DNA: TGTGCCAGCAGCTTAGTAAGCGGGAGGGCCTATGAGCAGTTCTTC. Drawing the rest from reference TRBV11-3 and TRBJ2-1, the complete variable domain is EAGVVQSPRYKIIEKKQPVAFWCNPISGHNTLYWYLQNLGQGPELLIRYENEEAVDDSQLPKDRFSAERLKGVDSTLKIQPAELGDSAVYLCASSLVSGRAYEQFFGPGTRLTVL.